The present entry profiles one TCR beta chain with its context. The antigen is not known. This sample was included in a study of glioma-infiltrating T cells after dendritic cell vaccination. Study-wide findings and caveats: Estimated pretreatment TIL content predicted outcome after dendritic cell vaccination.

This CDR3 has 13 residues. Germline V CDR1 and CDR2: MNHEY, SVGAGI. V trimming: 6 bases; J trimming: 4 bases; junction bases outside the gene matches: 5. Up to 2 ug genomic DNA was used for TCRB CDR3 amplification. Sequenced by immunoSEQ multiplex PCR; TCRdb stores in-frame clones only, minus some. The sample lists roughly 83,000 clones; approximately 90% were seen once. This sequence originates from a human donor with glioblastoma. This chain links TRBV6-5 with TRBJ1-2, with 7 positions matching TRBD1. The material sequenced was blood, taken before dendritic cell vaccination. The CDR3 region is CASSPTGSYGYTF. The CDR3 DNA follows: TGTGCCAGCAGCCCGACAGGGAGCTATGGCTACACCTTC.